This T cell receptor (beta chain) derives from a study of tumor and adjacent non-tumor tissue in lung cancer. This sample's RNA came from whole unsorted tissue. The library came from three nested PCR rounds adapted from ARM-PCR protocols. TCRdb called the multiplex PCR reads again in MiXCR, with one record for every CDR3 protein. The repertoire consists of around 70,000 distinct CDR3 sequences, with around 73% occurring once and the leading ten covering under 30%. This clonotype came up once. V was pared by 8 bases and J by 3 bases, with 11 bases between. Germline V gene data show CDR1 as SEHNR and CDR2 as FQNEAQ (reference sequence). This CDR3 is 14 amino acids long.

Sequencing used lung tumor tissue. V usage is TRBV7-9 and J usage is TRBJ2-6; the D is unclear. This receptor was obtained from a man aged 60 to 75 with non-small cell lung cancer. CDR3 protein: CASGPMGGANVLTF. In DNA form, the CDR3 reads TGTGCCAGCGGTCCGATGGGTGGGGCCAACGTCCTGACTTTC.